These 27 T cell receptor beta chains came from one sample sequenced in a study of shared clonotypes between healthy human individuals. The table came from immunoSEQ multiplex PCR; TCRdb's copy has only in-frame clones and leaves some out. The table includes roughly 640,000 clones, approximately 79% detected once. Sequenced input: memory CD4+ T cells sorted from blood. The subset denotes: CD45RA-negative fraction. Source of these receptors: a woman in her twenties or thirties in good health.

The chain links TRBV5-1 to TRBJ2-3, with TRBD2 identical over 9 bases. J gave up 8 bases and V 8 bases, and 21 bases lay outside the gene matches. CDR1 is SGHRS and CDR2 is YFSETQ in the germline V gene. The CDR3 has 17 amino acids. The CDR3 DNA reads TGCGCCAGTACGACCGGGACTAGCACCTTGGGGGGTGGTACGCAGTATTTT. Protein sequence: CASTTGTSTLGGGTQYF. The full variable domain, in which reference TRBV5-1 and TRBJ2-3 provide the parts outside the CDR3, is KAGVTQTPRYLIKTRGQQVTLSCSPISGHRSVSWYQQTPGQGLQFLFEYFSETQRNKGNFPGRFSGRQFSNSRSEMNVSTLELGDSALYLCASTTGTSTLGGGTQYFGPGTRLTVL.

The rearrangement links TRBV6-5 to TRBJ2-7; the D call may be TRBD1 or TRBD2 (5 bases each). The ends were cut back, 8 bases at V and 0 bases at J, with 14 bases in the middle. The CDR3 contains 14 residues. Germline V CDR1 and CDR2: MNHEY, SVGAGI. The CDR3 sequence: CASESGGGSYEQYF. CDR3 DNA sequence: TGTGCCAGCGAGAGTGGTGGGGGCTCCTACGAGCAGTACTTC.

This chain uses TRBV5-1 with TRBJ1-1; D is possibly TRBD1 (6 bases). This CDR3 has 15 residues. Germline V gene lookup returns CDR1 SGHRS and CDR2 YFSETQ. V was cut by 3 bases and J by 4 bases, with 16 bases left in between. The CDR3 DNA reads as TGCGCCAGCAGCTCGCAGGGCAGGGGTGCCACTGAAGCTTTCTTT. Translation: CASSSQGRGATEAFF. Filled out from reference TRBV5-1 and TRBJ1-1, the complete variable domain reads KAGVTQTPRYLIKTRGQQVTLSCSPISGHRSVSWYQQTPGQGLQFLFEYFSETQRNKGNFPGRFSGRQFSNSRSEMNVSTLELGDSALYLCASSSQGRGATEAFFGQGTRLTVV.

Points on this clone: The same CDR3 can be traced to other DNA sequences in this sample. CDR3 nucleotides: TGTGCCAGCAGTGATACGGGGTTCTCTGGAAACACCATATATTTT. Its protein product is CASSDTGFSGNTIYF. This chain uses TRBV2 with TRBJ1-3; D is ambiguous. The V end was cut by 3 bases, the J end by 0 bases, with 9 bases between. The CDR3 runs 15 residues. Germline CDR1 is SNHLY and CDR2 is FYNNEI.

The V gene is TRBV28, the J gene TRBJ1-3; 11 bases are a match to TRBD1. The CDR3 is 18 amino acids. Germline-derived CDR1 and CDR2 are MDHEN and SYDVKM. J gave up 0 bases and V 5 bases, and 9 bases lay outside the gene matches. CDR3 sequence (DNA): TGTGCCAGCAGTCGCCGGGACAGGGGGTTTGCCTCTGGAAACACCATATATTTT. It codes for CASSRRDRGFASGNTIYF. Complete variable domain (other parts from reference TRBV28 and TRBJ1-3): DVKVTQSSRYLVKRTGEKVFLECVQDMDHENMFWYRQDPGLGLRLIYFSYDVKMKEKGDIPEGYSVSREKKERFSLILESASTNQTSMYLCASSRRDRGFASGNTIYFGEGSWLTVV.

The chain recombines TRBV5-1 with TRBJ1-4; no definite D call. This CDR3 spans 13 amino acids. V was trimmed by 5 bases and J by 4 bases, leaving 9 bases between them. Germline-derived CDR1 and CDR2 are SGHRS and YFSETQ. The CDR3 region has the DNA TGCGCCAGCAGGCAAAGAGATAATGAAAAACTGTTTTTT. The encoded protein is CASRQRDNEKLFF.

CDR3 coding DNA: TGTGCCAGCAGTTTAAGGGGGACAGGGGGGAGGATAAGCAATCAGCCCCAGCATTTT. Translation gives CASSLRGTGGRISNQPQHF. This sequence joins TRBV27 and TRBJ1-5; 11 bases are shared with TRBD1. There are 19 residues in the CDR3. The V segment lost 2 bases and the J segment 1 base; nucleotides outside the gene matches: 10. In germline, CDR1 is MNHEY, CDR2 SMNVEV (reference sequence).

This chain connects TRBV5-8 to TRBJ1-4, with D uncertain. Germline loops: CDR1 SGHTS, CDR2 YDEGEE. V lost 4 bases and J 8 bases, leaving 9 bases between the germline ends. The CDR3 runs 12 residues. The CDR3 reads CASSPYGEKLFF. CDR3 bases: TGTGCCAGCAGCCCGTACGGAGAAAAACTGTTTTTT.

As to this clone: Other DNA sequences in this specimen translate into the identical CDR3. CDR3 DNA: TGCGCCAGCAGCTTTTCACCACAAGAGACCCAGTACTTC. Translating gives CASSFSPQETQYF. The chain recombines TRBV5-1 with TRBJ2-5; D is unresolved. CDR1 is SGHRS and CDR2 is YFSETQ in the germline V gene. V lost 2 bases and J 2 bases, leaving 7 bases between the germline ends. The CDR3 runs 13 residues.

V and J are TRBV2 and TRBJ2-1, with D perhaps matching TRBD2 (7 bases). Germline V gene sequence: CDR1 SNHLY, CDR2 FYNNEI. V lost 3 bases and J lost 7, with 16 bases in between. This CDR3 comprises 15 residues. The CDR3 here is CASSDRGAVRNEQFF. CDR3 DNA sequence: TGTGCCAGCAGTGACCGGGGGGCTGTACGGAATGAGCAGTTCTTC.

This clone has a count of ten or more. The same CDR3 can be traced to other DNA sequences in this sample. The chain couples TRBV27 to TRBJ1-2; weak D call: TRBD1 (6 bases). The CDR3 runs to 14 residues. Looked up from germline, CDR1 is MNHEY and CDR2 is SMNVEV (reference sequence). V lost 2 bases, J lost 4 bases, and 11 bases lay in between. The CDR3 region has the DNA TGTGCCAGCAGTTTAACAGGGCCATCCTATGGCTACACCTTC. Amino acids: CASSLTGPSYGYTF.

The chain has TRBV5-1 and TRBJ1-5; D perhaps matches TRBD1 (5 bases). The CDR3 covers 15 residues. CDR1 is SGHRS, CDR2 YFSETQ, per germline. The V end was cut by 6 bases, the J end by 3 bases, with 16 bases between. The CDR3 region has the DNA TGCGCCAGCACCCTAGTTCCGGGGGTCAATCAGCCCCAGCATTTT. This gives the protein CASTLVPGVNQPQHF.

This clone was found a few times. The chain is built from TRBV28 and TRBJ2-7; the D is unclear. Trimming removed 5 bases at V and 0 bases at J, with 11 bases between. The CDR3 extends over 14 amino acids. In germline, CDR1 is MDHEN, CDR2 SYDVKM. The CDR3 bases are TGTGCCAGCAGTGGGTCAGCAGGCTCCTACGAGCAGTACTTC. Translated: CASSGSAGSYEQYF.

The V and J genes are TRBV25-1 and TRBJ2-1; D is tentatively TRBD1 or TRBD2 (6 bases each). Germline lookup yields CDR1 MGHDK and CDR2 SYGVNS. V lost 0 bases to trimming and J lost 0 bases, with 12 bases between them. There are 17 residues in the CDR3. The CDR3, as DNA: TGTGCCAGCAGTGAATATCGGGGGCTGGGCTCCTACAATGAGCAGTTCTTC. This translates into CASSEYRGLGSYNEQFF.

This clone was seen a few times. Other DNA variants within this sample encode the same CDR3. The rearrangement uses TRBV18 and TRBJ2-7, with 10 bases aligning to TRBD2. V trimming: 3 bases; J trimming: 1 base; junction bases outside the gene matches: 0. CDR3 length: 14 amino acids. The V gene's germline CDR1 is KGHSH and CDR2 LQKENI. The CDR3 DNA follows: TGTGCCAGCTCACCGGGACTAGCGTCCTACGAGCAGTACTTC. Translating gives CASSPGLASYEQYF. Variable domain in full (rest from reference TRBV18 and TRBJ2-7): NAGVMQNPRHLVRRRGQEARLRCSPMKGHSHVYWYRQLPEEGLKFMVYLQKENIIDESGMPKERFSAEFPKEGPSILRIQQVVRGDSAAYFCASSPGLASYEQYFGPGTRLTVT.

V usage is TRBV28 and J usage is TRBJ2-1; TRBD2 matches 12 bases. The junction had 9 bases not matched to a gene; V was cut back by 5 bases and J by 7 bases. The CDR3 contains 16 residues. Germline V gene lookup returns CDR1 MDHEN and CDR2 SYDVKM. The CDR3 nucleotides are TGTGCCAGCAGTCCGCCGACTAGCGGGAGAAGGAATGAGCAGTTCTTC. This sequence encodes CASSPPTSGRRNEQFF.

This rearrangement joins TRBV18 to TRBJ1-2; 7 bases are a match to TRBD1. Trimming removed 7 bases from V and 0 bases from J; junction bases left unmatched: 8. Germline loops: CDR1 KGHSH, CDR2 LQKENI. CDR3 length: 15 residues. CDR3 DNA: TGTGCCAGCTTAGGGACAGAGCCTCCTAACTATGGCTACACCTTC. This sequence encodes CASLGTEPPNYGYTF. The full variable domain, rest sourced from reference TRBV18 and TRBJ1-2, is NAGVMQNPRHLVRRRGQEARLRCSPMKGHSHVYWYRQLPEEGLKFMVYLQKENIIDESGMPKERFSAEFPKEGPSILRIQQVVRGDSAAYFCASLGTEPPNYGYTFGSGTRLTVV.

This clone was seen once. Other nucleotide sequences in the sample specify the same CDR3. The chain recombines TRBV18 with TRBJ2-2; 10 bases align to TRBD2. CDR1 is KGHSH and CDR2 is LQKENI in the germline V gene. The CDR3 extends over 16 amino acids. The trim removed 2 bases at V and 0 bases at J, leaving 0 bases unmatched. The CDR3 spells CASSPGLAANTGELFF. The CDR3 coding sequence is TGTGCCAGCTCACCAGGACTAGCGGCGAACACCGGGGAGCTGTTTTTT.

The V call is TRBV28, the J call TRBJ2-2; D not certain. The CDR3 sequence is 13 residues long. Germline values: CDR1 MDHEN, CDR2 SYDVKM. Trimming pared 8 bases from V and 0 bases from J, leaving 7 bases between. The CDR3 sequence is CASGLTNTGELFF. CDR3 in DNA: TGTGCCAGCGGTCTAACGAACACCGGGGAGCTGTTTTTT.

V and J are TRBV5-1 and TRBJ2-1; perhaps TRBD2 as D (5 bases). V lost 1 base and J 5 bases, leaving 19 bases between the germline ends. The CDR3 spans 17 residues. Germline V CDR1 and CDR2: SGHRS, YFSETQ. The CDR3 loop is CASSLFRTPGLDNEQFF. CDR3 DNA sequence: TGCGCCAGCAGCTTGTTTCGAACTCCCGGACTCGACAATGAGCAGTTCTTC.

This clone has a handful of counts. The V gene is TRBV19, the J gene TRBJ2-7; TRBD2 matches 9 bases. Germline V CDR1 and CDR2: LNHDA, SQIVND (reference sequence). The J segment lost 0 bases and the V segment lost 5 bases, leaving 8 bases of the junction unmatched. This CDR3 has 16 residues. The DNA of the CDR3 is TGTGCCAGTAGTCTCTGGGGTAGCGGGAGCTCCTACGAGCAGTACTTC. Translation gives CASSLWGSGSSYEQYF. Using reference TRBV19 and TRBJ2-7 for the parts outside the CDR3, the full variable domain is DGGITQSPKYLFRKEGQNVTLSCEQNLNHDAMYWYRQDPGQGLRLIYYSQIVNDFQKGDIAEGYSVSREKKESFPLTVTSAQKNPTAFYLCASSLWGSGSSYEQYFGPGTRLTVT.

A single count supports this clone. This sequence joins TRBV29-1 and TRBJ1-2, with unresolved D. With 5 bases removed from V and 8 bases from J, the gap between germline ends came to 15 bases. Looked up from germline, CDR1 is SQVTM and CDR2 is ANQGSEA. This CDR3 contains 12 residues. The CDR3 here is CSVNRAREGYTF. The CDR3 DNA sequence: TGCAGCGTTAACCGGGCCCGAGAAGGCTACACCTTC.

The J gene is TRBJ2-2, the V gene TRBV11-2; D assignment may be TRBD1 or TRBD2 (5 bases each). The ends were cut back, 2 bases at V and 6 bases at J, with 16 bases in the middle. The germline V gene encodes CDR1 SGHAT and CDR2 FQNNGV. The length of the CDR3 is 16 residues. The CDR3 here is CASSLLRGQRAGELFF. The CDR3 nucleotides are TGTGCCAGCAGCTTACTTAGGGGTCAGAGGGCCGGGGAGCTGTTTTTT. Supplemented by reference TRBV11-2 and TRBJ2-2, the full variable domain reads EAGVAQSPRYKIIEKRQSVAFWCNPISGHATLYWYQQILGQGPKLLIQFQNNGVVDDSQLPKDRFSAERLKGVDSTLKIQPAKLEDSAVYLCASSLLRGQRAGELFFGEGSRLTVL.

The rearrangement joins TRBV27 to TRBJ1-3, with D unclear. CDR1 is MNHEY, CDR2 SMNVEV, per germline (reference sequence). V lost 2 bases and J 4 bases, leaving 12 bases between the germline ends. This CDR3 is 15 amino acids long. The CDR3 DNA reads as TGTGCCAGCAGTTTAATTACGGGGTGGGGAAACACCATATATTTT. It is translated as CASSLITGWGNTIYF.

This chain links TRBV7-8 with TRBJ2-2; 8 bases fit TRBD1. Per germline, CDR1 SGHVS and CDR2 FQNEAQ. V lost 1 base to trimming and J lost 4 bases; unmatched junction nucleotides: 8. The CDR3 consists of 17 residues. CDR3 loop: CASSLGRGRSSTGELFF. CDR3 nucleotide sequence: TGTGCCAGCAGCTTAGGCAGGGGGCGCAGTAGCACCGGGGAGCTGTTTTTT. The full variable domain, completed using reference TRBV7-8 and TRBJ2-2, is GAGVSQSPRYKVAKRGQDVALRCDPISGHVSLFWYQQALGQGPEFLTYFQNEAQLDKSGLPSDRFFAERPEGSVSTLKIQRTQQEDSAVYLCASSLGRGRSSTGELFFGEGSRLTVL.

As DNA, the CDR3 is TGTGCCAGCTCACCAGTAAGGGGGAACGAGCAGTACTTC. Protein product: CASSPVRGNEQYF. This chain connects TRBV18 to TRBJ2-7; weak D call: TRBD1 (6 bases). The CDR3 consists of 13 residues. Germline CDR1 KGHSH, CDR2 LQKENI. Deletions cut 2 bases from V and 5 bases from J, with 10 bases between.

The V and J genes are TRBV6-4 and TRBJ2-5; possibly TRBD1 for D (5 bases). The DNA end favors TRBJ2-7, so the J call may be wrong. The length of the CDR3 is 11 residues. Germline V gene lookup returns CDR1 MRHNA and CDR2 SNTAGT. In DNA form, the CDR3 reads TGTGCCACCTCAAGGGGCGTCGAGCAGTACTTC. Translation: CATSRGVEQYF.